This T cell receptor (beta chain) was observed in a study of T cells in Graves' hyperthyroidism and ophthalmopathy. Amplified regions were TCR beta CDR3 sequences from RNA transcripts. The TCR CDR3 first-round RT-PCR relied on the HTBI primer set. TCRdb called the multiplex PCR reads again in MiXCR, with one record for every CDR3 protein. The sample records fewer than 450,000 distinct CDR3 sequences, more than 12% being singletons. There are many counts of this clonotype. The target antigen is unknown. Study-level points and caveats: In blood, most of the thyroid clonotypes expanded above 0.001 were also present. Model output signaled ophthalmopathy a median 6.5 months ahead of onset.

A patient was excluded if there was uncontrolled infection, other autoimmune disease, pregnancy or lactation. CDR3 length equals 13 residues. V lost 0 bases to trimming and J lost 5 bases, with 7 bases between them. CDR1 is SNHLY, CDR2 FYNNEI, per germline. The chain recombines TRBV2 with TRBJ1-2; D may be TRBD1 (5 bases). Sequenced input: blood. This TCR was sampled from a man in his fifties or sixties with Graves' ophthalmopathy. Written as DNA, the CDR3 is TGTGCCAGCAGTGAAGCGGGGCGATATGGCTACACCTTC. Its translation: CASSEAGRYGYTF.